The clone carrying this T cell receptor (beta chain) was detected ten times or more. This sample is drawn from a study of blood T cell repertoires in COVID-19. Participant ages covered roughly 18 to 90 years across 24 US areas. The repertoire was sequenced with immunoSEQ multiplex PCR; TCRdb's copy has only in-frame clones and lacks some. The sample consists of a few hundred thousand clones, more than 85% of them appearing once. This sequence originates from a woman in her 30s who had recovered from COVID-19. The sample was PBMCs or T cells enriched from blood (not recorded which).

The CDR3 here is CASSGPGTKSGEQYF. CDR3 sequence (DNA): TGTGCCAGCAGCGGCCCCGGGACAAAGTCGGGGGAGCAGTACTTC. This chain uses TRBV9 with TRBJ2-7; weak D call: TRBD1 (6 bases). There are 15 residues in the CDR3. V was cut by 3 bases and J by 7 bases, with 20 bases left in between. CDR1 is SGDLS and CDR2 is YYNGEE in the germline V gene.